This T cell receptor (beta chain) was captured in a study of human T cells and chemical hapten exposure. This clonotype has more than one count but fewer than ten. Time point: patch test 3, about 24 weeks after DPC sensitization. Treatment in this sample: therapeutic diphenylcyclopropenone sensitization with weekly scalp DPC. TCRdb re-derived calls from the RACE reads in MiXCR, one entry per CDR3 protein. The data contain roughly 150,000 distinct CDR3 sequences, approximately 30% of them singletons. The CDR3 is 14 residues long. V lost 3 bases to trimming and J lost 8 bases; unmatched junction nucleotides: 6. CDR1 is LNHNV and CDR2 is YYDKDF in the germline V gene (reference sequence).

This specimen consisted of whole blood, obtained in connection with sensitization to the hapten diphenylcyclopropenone (DPC). The clonotype was recovered from a woman aged 18 to 35 with alopecia areata. Some clones in this sample may be carry-over from other donors' samples. The V call is TRBV15, the J call TRBJ1-3; 8 bases line up with TRBD1. CDR3 nucleotide sequence: TGTGCCACCAGCAGGGACAGGGATACTTACACCATATATTTT. Translation: CATSRDRDTYTIYF.